These 4 T cell receptor beta chains were all obtained from the same sample, sequenced in a study of cytomegalovirus exposure and HLA in healthy donors. It was with 60 Vbeta and 13 Jbeta primers that the PCR ran. Data came from immunoSEQ multiplex PCR; TCRdb stores just in-frame clones and leaves some out. The data contain about 200,000 clones, 79% of them singletons. Sample: PBMCs. The source of these receptors is a woman aged 45-65 years in good health and CMV-seronegative.

J is TRBJ2-3 and V is TRBV11-2, with unresolved D. Trimming removed 0 bases from V and 0 bases from J, with 7 bases in between. This CDR3 spans 15 amino acids. The germline V gene encodes CDR1 SGHAT and CDR2 FQNNGV. The CDR3 spells CASSLDPYSTDTQYF. CDR3 bases: TGTGCCAGCAGCTTAGATCCCTATAGCACAGATACGCAGTATTTT.

The rearrangement links TRBV18 to TRBJ2-1; TRBD2 might be the D (5 bases). Per the germline V gene, CDR1 is KGHSH and CDR2 is LQKENI. This CDR3 has 15 amino acids. Deletions cut 0 bases from V and 0 bases from J, with 6 bases between. CDR3 amino acids: CASSPPGSSYNEQFF. The CDR3 DNA is TGTGCCAGCTCACCACCGGGGAGCTCCTACAATGAGCAGTTCTTC. Combining the CDR3 with reference TRBV18 and TRBJ2-1 gives the whole variable domain NAGVMQNPRHLVRRRGQEARLRCSPMKGHSHVYWYRQLPEEGLKFMVYLQKENIIDESGMPKERFSAEFPKEGPSILRIQQVVRGDSAAYFCASSPPGSSYNEQFFGPGTRLTVL.

The chain carries TRBV18 and TRBJ2-6; 12 bases are shared with TRBD2. Germline-derived CDR1 and CDR2 are KGHSH and LQKENI. The CDR3 totals 17 residues. Trimming at V came to 2 bases and at J to 2 bases, leaving 1 base not matched to a gene. The CDR3 protein is CASSPASGRAGANVLTF. CDR3 nucleotides: TGTGCCAGCTCACCAGCTAGCGGGAGGGCTGGGGCCAACGTCCTGACTTTC.

This clone was counted only a few times. The gene calls are TRBV9 and TRBJ2-7, with a tentative D call TRBD1 (6 bases). The CDR3 is made up of 16 amino acids. The V and J ends lost 4 bases and 3 bases respectively, with 20 bases between them. The germline V gene has CDR1 SGDLS and CDR2 YYNGEE. CDR3 bases: TGTGCCAGCAGCCGGCTCCCCGGGACAATGGTCTACGAGCAGTACTTC. It translates to CASSRLPGTMVYEQYF.